The following is a TCR beta chain sequence with its context. The CDR3 extends over 14 amino acids. The junction had 9 bases not matched to a gene; V was cut back by 5 bases and J by 7 bases. The germline V gene encodes CDR1 MNHNS and CDR2 SASEGT. This sample was taken from a study of OX40 agonist ivuxolimab in advanced cancers. Profiled with immunoSEQ multiplex PCR; TCRdb holds only in-frame clones, not every one. The profile covers 30,000 to 40,000 clones, with 82% appearing a single time and 23% taken by the ten largest. The V and J genes are TRBV6-1 and TRBJ1-2; 8 nucleotides agree with TRBD1. Material: CD4+ or CD8+ T cells sorted from blood, obtained in a trial of the OX40 agonist ivuxolimab. The receptor's source is an adult with an advanced solid tumor such as melanoma, head and neck, liver or kidney cancer. CDR3 amino acids: CASSLQGGHVGYTF. The CDR3 nucleotides read TGTGCCAGCAGTCTACAGGGGGGGCATGTTGGCTACACCTTC.